Shown below are 4 T cell receptor beta chains from a single sample sequenced in a study of cytomegalovirus exposure and HLA in healthy donors. PCR employed 60 Vbeta and 13 Jbeta primers. This table comes from immunoSEQ multiplex PCR, and its TCRdb copy is limited to in-frame clones, with some not included. The sample lists some 120,000 clones, over 65% occurring once. Sequences were obtained from PBMCs. These receptors came from a man aged 18 to 30 in good health and CMV-seronegative.

In its sample, this clone was seen a few times. J is TRBJ2-3 and V is TRBV19, with a weak D call TRBD2 (6 bases). This CDR3 has 12 amino acids. CDR1 LNHDA and CDR2 SQIVND come from the germline V gene (reference sequence). Trimming removed 5 bases at V and 7 bases at J, with 10 bases between. The CDR3 region is CASSGGLNTQYF. The CDR3 DNA is TGTGCCAGTAGTGGGGGACTTAATACGCAGTATTTT.

DNA of the CDR3: TGTGCCAGCCGACAGGACAGGGGCCCAGATACGCAGTATTTT. The encoded protein is CASRQDRGPDTQYF. The gene calls are TRBV6-5 and TRBJ2-3, with TRBD1 identical over 9 bases. The V gene's germline CDR1 is MNHEY and CDR2 SVGAGI. This CDR3 has 14 residues. V trimming: 8 bases; J trimming: 4 bases; junction bases outside the gene matches: 7.

The CDR3 DNA reads TGTGCCAGCAGTGTGGCACTAGCTAACTATGGCTACACCTTC. Translated: CASSVALANYGYTF. V and J are TRBV2 and TRBJ1-2; no clear D gene. There are 14 residues in the CDR3. Trimming took off 4 bases at V and 0 bases at J, with 9 bases between the two ends. Germline loops: CDR1 SNHLY, CDR2 FYNNEI.

This rearrangement joins TRBV5-1 to TRBJ2-7, with D tentatively TRBD2 (6 bases). V shed 4 bases and J shed 5 bases, with 16 bases lying between them. CDR1 SGHRS and CDR2 YFSETQ come from the germline V gene. The CDR3 has 14 residues. The CDR3 nucleotides are TGCGCCAGCAGCCCGGGAGCAGGGAACCACGAGCAGTACTTC. It is translated as CASSPGAGNHEQYF. The entire variable domain, with the rest obtained from reference TRBV5-1 and TRBJ2-7, is as follows: KAGVTQTPRYLIKTRGQQVTLSCSPISGHRSVSWYQQTPGQGLQFLFEYFSETQRNKGNFPGRFSGRQFSNSRSEMNVSTLELGDSALYLCASSPGAGNHEQYFGPGTRLTVT.